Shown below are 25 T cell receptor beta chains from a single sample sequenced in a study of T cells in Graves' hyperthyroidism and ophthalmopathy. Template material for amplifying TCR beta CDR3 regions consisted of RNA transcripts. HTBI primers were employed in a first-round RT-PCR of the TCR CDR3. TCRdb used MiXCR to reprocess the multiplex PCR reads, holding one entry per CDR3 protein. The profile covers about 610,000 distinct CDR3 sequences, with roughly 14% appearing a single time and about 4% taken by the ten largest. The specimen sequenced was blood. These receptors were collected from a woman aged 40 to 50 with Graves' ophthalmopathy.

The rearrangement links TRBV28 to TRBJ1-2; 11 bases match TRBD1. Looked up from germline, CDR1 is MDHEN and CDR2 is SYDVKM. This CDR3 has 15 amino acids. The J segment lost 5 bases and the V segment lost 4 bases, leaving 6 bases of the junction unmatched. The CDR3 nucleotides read TGTGCCAGCAGTTCCGGACAGGGGGCTCTTTATGGCTACACCTTC. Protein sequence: CASSSGQGALYGYTF.

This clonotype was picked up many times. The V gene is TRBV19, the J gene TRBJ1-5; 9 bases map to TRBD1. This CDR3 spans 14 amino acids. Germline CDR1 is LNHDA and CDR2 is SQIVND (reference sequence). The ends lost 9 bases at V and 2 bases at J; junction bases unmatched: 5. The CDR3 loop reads CASKGQGGNQPQHF. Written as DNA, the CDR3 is TGTGCCAGCAAGGGACAGGGTGGCAATCAGCCCCAGCATTTT.

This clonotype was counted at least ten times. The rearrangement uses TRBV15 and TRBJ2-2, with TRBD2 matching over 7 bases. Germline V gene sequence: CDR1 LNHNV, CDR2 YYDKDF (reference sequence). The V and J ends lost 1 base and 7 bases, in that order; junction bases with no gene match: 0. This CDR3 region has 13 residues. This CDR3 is CATSRGTSGELFF. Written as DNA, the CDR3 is TGTGCCACCAGCAGAGGGACTAGCGGGGAGCTGTTTTTT. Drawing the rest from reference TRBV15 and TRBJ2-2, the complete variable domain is DAMVIQNPRYQVTQFGKPVTLSCSQTLNHNVMYWYQQKSSQAPKLLFHYYDKDFNNEADTPDNFQSRRPNTSFCFLDIRSPGLGDTAMYLCATSRGTSGELFFGEGSRLTVL.

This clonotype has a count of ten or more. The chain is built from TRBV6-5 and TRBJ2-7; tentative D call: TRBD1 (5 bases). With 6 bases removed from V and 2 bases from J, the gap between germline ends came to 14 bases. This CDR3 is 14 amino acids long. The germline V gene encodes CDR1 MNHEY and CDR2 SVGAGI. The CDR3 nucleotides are TGTGCCAGCAGGCGACAGAGGCACACCTACGAGCAGTACTTC. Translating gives CASRRQRHTYEQYF.

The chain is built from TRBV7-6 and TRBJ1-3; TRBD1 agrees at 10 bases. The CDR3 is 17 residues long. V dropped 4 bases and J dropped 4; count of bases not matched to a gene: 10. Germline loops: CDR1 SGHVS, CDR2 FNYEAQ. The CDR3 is CASSSRPGTGDGNTIYF. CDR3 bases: TGTGCCAGCAGCTCGCGACCCGGGACAGGGGACGGAAACACCATATATTTT.

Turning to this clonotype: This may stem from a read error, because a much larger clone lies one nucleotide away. This CDR3 is CASNTRERENTGELLF. The CDR3 DNA follows: TGTGCCAGCAATACTAGGGAGCGGGAGAACACCGGGGAGCTGCTTTTT. The rearrangement joins TRBV28 to TRBJ2-2; TRBD2 agrees at 8 bases. Germline loops: CDR1 MDHEN, CDR2 SYDVKM. There are 16 residues in the CDR3.

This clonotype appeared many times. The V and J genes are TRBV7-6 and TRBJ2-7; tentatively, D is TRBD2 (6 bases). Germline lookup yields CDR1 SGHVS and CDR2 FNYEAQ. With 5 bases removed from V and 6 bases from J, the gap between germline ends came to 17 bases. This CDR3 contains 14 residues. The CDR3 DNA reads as TGTGCCAGCAGCCCCCTTGGACGGCGGGGCGAGCAGTACTTC. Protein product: CASSPLGRRGEQYF.

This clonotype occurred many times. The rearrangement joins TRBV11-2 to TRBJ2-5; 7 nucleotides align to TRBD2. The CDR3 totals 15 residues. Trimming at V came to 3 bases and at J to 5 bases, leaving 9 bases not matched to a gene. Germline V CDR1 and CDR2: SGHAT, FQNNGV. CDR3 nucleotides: TGTGCCAGCAGCTTGGAGCTAGCGGTGCGGGAGACCCAGTACTTC. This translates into CASSLELAVRETQYF.

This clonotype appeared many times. The CDR3 region is CAAGAGGETQYF. CDR3 nucleotides: TGTGCCGCAGGGGCGGGAGGGGAGACCCAGTACTTC. The V gene is TRBV6-2 or TRBV6-3, the J gene TRBJ2-5; 9 bases match TRBD2. Germline V gene lookup returns CDR1 MNHEY and CDR2 SVGEGT. This CDR3 has 12 amino acids. The ends lost 11 bases at V and 5 bases at J; junction bases unmatched: 6.

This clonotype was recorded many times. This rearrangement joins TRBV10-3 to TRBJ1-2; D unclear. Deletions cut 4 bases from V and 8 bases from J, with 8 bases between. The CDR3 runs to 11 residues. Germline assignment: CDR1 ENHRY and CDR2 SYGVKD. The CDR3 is CAISGGDGYTF. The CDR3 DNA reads TGTGCCATCAGTGGTGGCGACGGCTACACCTTC.

CDR3: CASSFYPSGQNIQYF. CDR3 DNA: TGTGCCAGCAGTTTTTACCCAAGTGGACAAAACATTCAGTACTTC. The rearrangement links TRBV12-3 or TRBV12-4 to TRBJ2-4; D gene uncertain. The CDR3 loop spans 15 amino acids. Trimming removed 3 bases from V and 5 bases from J, with 14 bases in between.

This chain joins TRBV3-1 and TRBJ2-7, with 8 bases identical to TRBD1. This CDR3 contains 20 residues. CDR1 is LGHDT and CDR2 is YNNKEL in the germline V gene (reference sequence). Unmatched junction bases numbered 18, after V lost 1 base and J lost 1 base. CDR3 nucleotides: TGTGCCAGCAGCCAAGCTGGTGTAGTTTGGGACAGGCGGATTTCCTACGAGCAGTACTTC. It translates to CASSQAGVVWDRRISYEQYF.

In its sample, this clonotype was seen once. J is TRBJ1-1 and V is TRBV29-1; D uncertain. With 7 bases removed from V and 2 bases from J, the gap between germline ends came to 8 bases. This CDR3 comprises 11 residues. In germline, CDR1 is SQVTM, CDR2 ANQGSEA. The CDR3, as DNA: TGCAGCGGACCGAAAAACACTGAAGCTTTCTTT. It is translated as CSGPKNTEAFF.

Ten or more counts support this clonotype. The CDR3 is CASRIENQPQHF. The DNA for the CDR3 is TGTGCCAGCCGAATAGAGAACCAGCCCCAGCATTTT. The chain is built from TRBV6-1 and TRBJ1-5, with unresolved D. The V gene lost 8 bases and the J gene lost 7 bases, with 12 bases spanning the gap. The CDR3 has 12 amino acids. Germline lookup yields CDR1 MNHNS and CDR2 SASEGT.

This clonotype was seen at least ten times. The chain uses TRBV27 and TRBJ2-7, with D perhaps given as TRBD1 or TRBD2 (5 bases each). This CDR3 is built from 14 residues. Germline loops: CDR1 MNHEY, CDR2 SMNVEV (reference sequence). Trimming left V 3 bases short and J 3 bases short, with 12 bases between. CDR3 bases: TGTGCCAGCAGTTTCAGAGGGGTAAACTACGAGCAGTACTTC. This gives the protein CASSFRGVNYEQYF.

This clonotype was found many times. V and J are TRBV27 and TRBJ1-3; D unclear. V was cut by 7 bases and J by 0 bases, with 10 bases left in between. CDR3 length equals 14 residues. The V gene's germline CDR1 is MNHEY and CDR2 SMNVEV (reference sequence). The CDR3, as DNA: TGTGCCAGCATTGTTCCCTCCTCTGGAAACACCATATATTTT. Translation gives CASIVPSSGNTIYF.

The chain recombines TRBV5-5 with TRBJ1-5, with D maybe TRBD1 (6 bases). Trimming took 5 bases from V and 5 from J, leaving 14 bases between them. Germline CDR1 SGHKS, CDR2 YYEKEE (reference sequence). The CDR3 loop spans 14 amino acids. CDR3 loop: CASRPGAVDQPQHF. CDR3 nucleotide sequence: TGTGCCAGCAGACCAGGGGCGGTCGATCAGCCCCAGCATTTT. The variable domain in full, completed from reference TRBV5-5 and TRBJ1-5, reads DAGVTQSPTHLIKTRGQQVTLRCSPISGHKSVSWYQQVLGQGPQFIFQYYEKEERGRGNFPDRFSARQFPNYSSELNVNALLLGDSALYLCASRPGAVDQPQHFGDGTRLSIL.

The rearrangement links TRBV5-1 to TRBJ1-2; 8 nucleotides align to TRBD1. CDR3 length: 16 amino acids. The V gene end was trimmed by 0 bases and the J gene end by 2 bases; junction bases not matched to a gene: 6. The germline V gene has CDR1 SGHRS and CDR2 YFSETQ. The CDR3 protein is CASSLVQGELNYGYTF. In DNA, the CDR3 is TGCGCCAGCAGCTTGGTACAGGGGGAATTGAACTATGGCTACACCTTC.

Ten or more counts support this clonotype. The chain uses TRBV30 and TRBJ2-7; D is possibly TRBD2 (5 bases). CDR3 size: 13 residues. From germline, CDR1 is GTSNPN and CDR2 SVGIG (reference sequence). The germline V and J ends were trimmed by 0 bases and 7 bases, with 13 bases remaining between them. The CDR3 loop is CAWSVLDIAEQYF. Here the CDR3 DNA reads TGTGCCTGGAGTGTACTTGATATAGCGGAGCAGTACTTC.

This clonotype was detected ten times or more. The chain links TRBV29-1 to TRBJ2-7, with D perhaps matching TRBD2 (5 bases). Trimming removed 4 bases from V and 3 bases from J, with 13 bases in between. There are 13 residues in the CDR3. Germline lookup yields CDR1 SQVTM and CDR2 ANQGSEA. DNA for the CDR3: TGCAGCGTTGGGGAGCTAGGGCTCTACGAGCAGTACTTC. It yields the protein CSVGELGLYEQYF.

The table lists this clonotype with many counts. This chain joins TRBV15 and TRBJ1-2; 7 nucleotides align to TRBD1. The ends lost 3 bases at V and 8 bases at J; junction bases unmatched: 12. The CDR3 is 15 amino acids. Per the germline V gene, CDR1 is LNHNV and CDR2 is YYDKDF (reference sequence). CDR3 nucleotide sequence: TGTGCCACCAGCAGGACCACAGGGGAGTTAGAGGGCTACACCTTC. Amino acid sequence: CATSRTTGELEGYTF.

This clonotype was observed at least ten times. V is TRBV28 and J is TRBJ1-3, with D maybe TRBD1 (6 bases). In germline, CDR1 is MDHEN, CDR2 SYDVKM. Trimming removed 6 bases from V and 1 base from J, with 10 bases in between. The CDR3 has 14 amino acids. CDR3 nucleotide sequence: TGTGCCAGCAGGGATAGGGGGTCTGGAAACACCATATATTTT. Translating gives CASRDRGSGNTIYF.

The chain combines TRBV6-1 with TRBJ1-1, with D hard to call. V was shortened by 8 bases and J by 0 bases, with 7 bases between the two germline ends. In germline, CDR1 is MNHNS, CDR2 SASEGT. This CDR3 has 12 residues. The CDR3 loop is CASALMNTEAFF. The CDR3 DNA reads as TGTGCCAGCGCCTTGATGAACACTGAAGCTTTCTTT.

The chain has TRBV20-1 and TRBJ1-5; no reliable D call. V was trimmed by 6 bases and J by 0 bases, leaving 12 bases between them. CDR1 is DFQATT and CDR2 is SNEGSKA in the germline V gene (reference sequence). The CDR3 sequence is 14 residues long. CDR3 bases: TGCAGTGCGAAGAGATACAGTAGCAATCAGCCCCAGCATTTT. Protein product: CSAKRYSSNQPQHF.

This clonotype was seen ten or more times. CDR3: CASSYLGQGTQPQHF. For the CDR3, the DNA is TGTGCCAGCAGTTACCTGGGACAGGGGACCCAGCCCCAGCATTTT. The chain uses TRBV6-5 and TRBJ1-5, with 10 bases lining up with TRBD1. After removal of 2 bases from V and 7 bases from J, the junction contained 5 bases not matched to a gene. In germline, CDR1 is MNHEY, CDR2 SVGAGI. The CDR3 spans 15 residues.